This TCR beta chain comes out of a study of T cells in Graves' hyperthyroidism and ophthalmopathy (dated by TCRdb to the late 2010s). In the study overall: Peripheral blood was collected at initial diagnosis, before any treatment. Whether ophthalmopathy could be predicted prospectively was tested in an independent validation cohort made up of about 20 hyperthyroidism patients plus 17 patients who later progressed to ophthalmopathy. A discovery cohort of roughly 100 patients, 43 with Graves' ophthalmopathy and approximately 57 with stable Graves' hyperthyroidism, was used to find distinguishing TCR V-J signatures. Following sampling, methimazole starting at 30 mg daily was given to hyperthyroidism patients, and high-dose intravenous methylprednisolone was given to ophthalmopathy patients. The 85 to 100 discovery patients were divided at random into training and test sets in a 7:3 ratio. The paper reports TCR Vbeta CDR3 sequencing of more than 120 peripheral blood samples: 43 ophthalmopathy, fewer than 80 hyperthyroidism and about 17 progressor patients. In addition, the study compared T-cell repertoires in thyroid tissue and in blood from about 6 Graves' hyperthyroidism patients. The investigation overall reported the following: No statistical method was used to set the sample size in advance, and investigators knew the group allocation. In cross-validation, a model built on a 13 V-J signature told ophthalmopathy apart from stable hyperthyroidism with 85% to 90% sensitivity and approximately 84% specificity, and in testing the same model reached 80%/75%. In validation, the model predicted progression to ophthalmopathy a median of around 6.5 months before onset, with over 55% sensitivity and more than 72% specificity. Blood samples also contained most of the expanded thyroid clonotypes (frequency above 0.001), which suggests that blood repertoires may reflect thyroid immune responses.

Amplification of TCR beta CDR3 regions was carried out from RNA transcripts. A first-round RT-PCR of the TCR CDR3 used the HTBI primer set with the Qiagen OneStep RT-PCR kit. Libraries were constructed in a second round of multiplex PCR, after which size selection and purification were performed. Libraries were sequenced paired-end with 100 bp reads on an Illumina HiSeq2000. In the original analysis: Raw data were processed with SOAPnuke, discarding reads with adapters, uncalled bases, mean Phred below 15, or no exact constant-primer or identifier match. COPE v1.2.5 was used to merge high-quality paired reads, and clonotypes were defined as unique nucleotide sequences. MiTCR v1.1 was used to align clonotypes to the IMGT TRBV, TRBD and TRBJ reference segments. The analysis was restricted to V-J combinations with a frequency above 0.0001, which together covered around 99% of the repertoires. The TCS score was defined as the ratio of F50 (clonal expansion) to E x V (chaos), calculated using BLOSUM62-based TCRdist between CDR3 peptides within each V-J. Welch's t-statistics and random forest reduced some 510 V-J features to roughly 13, which were used in a naive Bayes classifier (R e1071). Using fastp trimming at Q25 and MiXCR clonotype assembly, TCRdb reanalyzed the public sequencing data and kept in-frame beta chains. CDR3 protein sequences are deduplicated, and each keeps its most common genes and DNA. TCRdb's processing, not the authors' own work, is the source of the V and J calls. Counted in this sample were hundreds of thousands of distinct CDR3 sequences; 15% to 18% of them appeared once. The ten top clones hold 7.5% to 8% of the sample.

About this clonotype: Its cognate antigen has yet to be identified. No much larger clonotype is one base removed from it; base qualities were not supplied.

Graves' hyperthyroidism was defined as stable when no progression to ophthalmopathy occurred over 18 months of follow-up. Hyperthyroidism patients were newly diagnosed, with disease duration under 2 months, and aged 18 to 65 years. Any patient with an uncontrolled infection, another autoimmune disease, pregnancy or lactation was excluded. Clinical symptoms, serum thyroxine and TRAb, thyroid ultrasound, and orbital computed tomography formed the basis for the diagnoses. Ficoll-Paque density gradient centrifugation was used to isolate PBMCs from around 10 ml of fresh peripheral blood. Trizol reagent was used to extract total RNA, and RNA quality was then checked on an Agilent 2100 Bioanalyzer. The receptor's source is a woman aged 18-29 years with Graves' hyperthyroidism. The sample consisted of blood.

This receptor carries the CDR3 CAWSVGGSYEQYF. The nucleotides read TGTGCCTGGAGTGTTGGGGGCTCCTACGAGCAGTACTTC. The chain was built from TRBV30 and TRBJ2-7, with the D call tentatively TRBD1 or TRBD2, each fitting 5 bases. The CDR3 has 13 amino acids, counting the end cysteine and phenylalanine. Here the CDR3 DNA is all that survives: 39 bases in frame from base 1. Trimming costs V 0 bases and J 0 bases, and their ends lie 6 bases apart. CDR1 and CDR2, per the germline V gene (reference sequence), are GTSNPN and SVGIG.